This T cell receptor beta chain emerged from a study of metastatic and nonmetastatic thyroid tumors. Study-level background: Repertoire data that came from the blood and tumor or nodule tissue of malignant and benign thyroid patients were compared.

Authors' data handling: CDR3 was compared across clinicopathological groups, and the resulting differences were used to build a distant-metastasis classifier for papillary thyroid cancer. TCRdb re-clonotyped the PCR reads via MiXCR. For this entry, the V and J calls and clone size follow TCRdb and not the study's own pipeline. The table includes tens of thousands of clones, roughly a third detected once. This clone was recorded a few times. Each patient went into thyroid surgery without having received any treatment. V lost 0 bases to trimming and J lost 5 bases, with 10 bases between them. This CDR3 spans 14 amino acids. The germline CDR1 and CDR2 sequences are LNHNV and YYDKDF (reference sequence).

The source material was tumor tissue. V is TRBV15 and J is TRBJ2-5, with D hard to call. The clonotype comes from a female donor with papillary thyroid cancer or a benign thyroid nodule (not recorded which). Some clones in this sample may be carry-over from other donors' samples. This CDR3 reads CATSRDIRYETQYF. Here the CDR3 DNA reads TGTGCCACCAGCAGAGATATTAGGTACGAGACCCAGTACTTC.